A single sample gave rise to the 17 T cell receptor beta chains below, sequenced in a study of blood T cell repertoires in COVID-19. Here immunoSEQ multiplex PCR was the method, and the copy in TCRdb shows in-frame clones only, minus some. The table lists roughly 200,000 clones, 70% to 85% of them singletons. Input material: peripheral blood. The receptors originated from a man aged 50 to 59 who had recovered from COVID-19.

This chain connects TRBV28 to TRBJ2-7; 11 nucleotides agree with TRBD1. CDR3 size: 14 residues. Germline V gene sequence: CDR1 MDHEN, CDR2 SYDVKM. Germline trimming cut 5 bases from V and 7 bases from J; bases unmatched to any gene: 7. DNA for the CDR3: TGTGCCAGCAGTCCTCCGGGACAGGGGGGGGAGCAGTACTTC. This encodes CASSPPGQGGEQYF.

The rearrangement links TRBV4-1 to TRBJ2-1; 8 bases are shared with TRBD1. There are 14 residues in the CDR3. The V gene end was trimmed by 6 bases and the J gene end by 8 bases; junction bases not matched to a gene: 9. Germline V CDR1 and CDR2: MGHRA, YSYEKL. This chain's CDR3 is CASRPIRGRDEQFF. CDR3 bases: TGCGCCAGCAGACCCATCAGGGGGCGGGATGAGCAGTTCTTC.

The chain recombines TRBV11-2 with TRBJ1-3, with a weak D call TRBD1 (5 bases). Per the germline V gene, CDR1 is SGHAT and CDR2 is FQNNGV. The germline V and J ends were trimmed by 5 bases and 3 bases, with 11 bases remaining between them. The CDR3 runs to 14 residues. Here the CDR3 DNA reads TGTGCCAGCAGCGAACGGACATTTGGAAACACCATATATTTT. Amino acid sequence: CASSERTFGNTIYF.

With regard to this clone: The junction departs from the called germline gene at one end, perhaps through a read error. This chain links TRBV27 with TRBJ2-7; perhaps TRBD2 as D (6 bases). CDR3 length equals 12 residues. Germline V lookup: CDR1 MNHEY, CDR2 SMNVEV (reference sequence). In DNA, the CDR3 is TGTGCCAGCAGTTTACGATTAGGGACTTTTTCTTTC. This encodes CASSLRLGTFSF.

The V gene is TRBV20-1, the J gene TRBJ2-5; 7 bases map to TRBD1. Losses at the gene ends were 3 bases for V and 5 bases for J; bases not matched to a gene: 9. This CDR3 is built from 14 residues. CDR1 is DFQATT, CDR2 SNEGSKA, per germline (reference sequence). The CDR3 region has the DNA TGCAGTGCTAGTACCGACAGGGTGGGGGAGACCCAGTACTTC. Its protein product is CSASTDRVGETQYF.

The rearrangement joins TRBV10-3 to TRBJ2-2; 14 bases line up with TRBD2. J gave up 7 bases and V 1 base, and 5 bases lay outside the gene matches. The germline gives CDR1 ENHRY, CDR2 SYGVKD. This CDR3 has 17 residues. CDR3 DNA: TGTGCCATCAGTGAGTTAGGGACTAGCGGGAGAATCGGGGAGCTGTTTTTT. It translates to CAISELGTSGRIGELFF.

This clone was seen just once. This rearrangement joins TRBV2 to TRBJ2-5; the D gene is possibly TRBD2 (6 bases). V lost 10 bases and J lost 2, with 14 bases in between. Germline V gives CDR1 SNHLY, CDR2 FYNNEI. The CDR3 length is 13 residues. In nucleotides, the CDR3 is TGTGCCACCTATAGCGGTACACAAGAGACCCAGTACTTC. Its translation is CATYSGTQETQYF.

The chain employs TRBV7-3 and TRBJ2-7; TRBD2 might be the D (7 bases). The CDR3 is 16 residues long. CDR1 and CDR2 from the germline V gene are SGHTA and FQGTGA. V was pared by 5 bases and J by 5 bases, with 22 bases between. The CDR3 region is CASSQGGIKGVHEQYF. The CDR3 coding sequence is TGTGCCAGCAGCCAGGGAGGGATCAAGGGGGTCCACGAGCAGTACTTC.

This chain joins TRBV4-3 and TRBJ1-1, with a weak D call TRBD1 (5 bases). The CDR3 extends over 16 amino acids. Trimming stripped 3 bases from V and 0 bases from J, with 14 bases between. Per the germline V gene, CDR1 is LGHNA and CDR2 is YSLEER. The CDR3 reads CASSQDVGGMNTEAFF. CDR3 sequence (DNA): TGCGCCAGCAGCCAGGATGTCGGGGGAATGAACACTGAAGCTTTCTTT.

The gene calls are TRBV7-8 and TRBJ2-1; 12 nucleotides match TRBD2. The CDR3 is made up of 15 amino acids. Germline CDR1 is SGHVS and CDR2 is FQNEAQ. Trimming took 5 bases from V and 6 from J; bases not matched to a gene: 5. CDR3 coding DNA: TGTGCCAGCAGCCCCTGGACTAGCGGGACCAATGAGCAGTTCTTC. Translation: CASSPWTSGTNEQFF.

The V gene is TRBV6-5, the J gene TRBJ2-7; 9 bases agree with TRBD2. CDR1 MNHEY and CDR2 SVGAGI come from the germline V gene. This CDR3 spans 13 amino acids. V was pared by 8 bases and J by 2 bases, with 4 bases of the junction left unmatched. The CDR3 DNA reads as TGTGCCAGCCAGCGGGAGGCCACCTACGAGCAGTACTTC. It yields the protein CASQREATYEQYF.

In its sample, this clone was seen once. V usage is TRBV18 and J usage is TRBJ2-3; D not certain. The CDR3 consists of 15 residues. The germline CDR1 and CDR2 sequences are KGHSH and LQKENI. Trimming stripped 2 bases from V and 2 bases from J, with 11 bases between. The CDR3 DNA is TGTGCCAGCTCACCATACGTTAGCTACACAGATACGCAGTATTTT. Amino acids: CASSPYVSYTDTQYF. Full variable domain (missing parts from reference TRBV18 and TRBJ2-3): NAGVMQNPRHLVRRRGQEARLRCSPMKGHSHVYWYRQLPEEGLKFMVYLQKENIIDESGMPKERFSAEFPKEGPSILRIQQVVRGDSAAYFCASSPYVSYTDTQYFGPGTRLTVL.

The chain employs TRBV27 and TRBJ2-1; the D gene is possibly TRBD2 (6 bases). Between the trimmed V and J ends, which lost 1 base and 6 bases, there was a span of 16 bases. Looked up from germline, CDR1 is MNHEY and CDR2 is SMNVEV (reference sequence). The CDR3 is 16 amino acids. The chain's CDR3 is CASSLLAGSLGNEQFF. CDR3 in DNA: TGTGCCAGCAGTTTATTGGCGGGATCTTTAGGCAATGAGCAGTTCTTC.

This clone was seen just once. V and J are TRBV9 and TRBJ2-5, with TRBD1 matching over 10 bases. With V trimmed by 3 bases and J by 4 bases, 6 bases remained unmatched. The CDR3 runs 15 residues. Germline V gene sequence: CDR1 SGDLS, CDR2 YYNGEE. In DNA, the CDR3 is TGTGCCAGCAGCGAGGGACAGGGGCGGGCAGAGACCCAGTACTTC. Its protein is CASSEGQGRAETQYF.

This clone is a singleton in its sample. The chain uses TRBV24-1 and TRBJ2-7, with 7 bases fitting TRBD1. V trimming: 6 bases; J trimming: 1 base; junction bases outside the gene matches: 8. Germline assignment: CDR1 KGHDR and CDR2 SFDVKD. This CDR3 has 15 residues. CDR3 DNA sequence: TGTGCCACCAGTCTTACAGGGGTTGGTTCCTACGAGCAGTACTTC. Translating gives CATSLTGVGSYEQYF.

CDR3 loop: CASSFYRNQPQHF. As DNA, the CDR3 is TGTGCCAGCAGTTTTTACAGAAATCAGCCCCAGCATTTT. This chain links TRBV27 with TRBJ1-5; no clear D. The germline V gene encodes CDR1 MNHEY and CDR2 SMNVEV (reference sequence). The CDR3 loop spans 13 amino acids. Trimming took 3 bases from V and 4 from J, leaving 7 bases between them.

V usage is TRBV27 and J usage is TRBJ2-1, with a possible D match to TRBD2 (5 bases). Germline V gene data show CDR1 as MNHEY and CDR2 as SMNVEV (reference sequence). The V and J ends lost 5 bases and 5 bases respectively, with 13 bases between them. CDR3 length equals 14 residues. The CDR3 region is CASSINRGDNEQFF. As DNA, the CDR3 is TGTGCCAGCAGTATAAACCGGGGAGACAATGAGCAGTTCTTC.